This T cell receptor beta chain came from a study of blood T cell repertoires in COVID-19. TCRdb keeps only in-frame clones here, not all; method: immunoSEQ multiplex PCR. This table has more than 200,000 clones, 87% appearing once. J lost 4 bases, V lost 7 bases, and 3 bases had no gene match. Germline loops: CDR1 GTSNPN, CDR2 SVGIG (reference sequence). The CDR3 covers 13 residues. The receptor comes from a man aged 25 to 45 who had recovered from COVID-19. Source material: PBMCs or T cells enriched from blood (not recorded which). V gene TRBV30 combines with J gene TRBJ1-6, with TRBD1 matching 8 bases. CDR3 amino acids: CAFQGAYNSPLHF. In nucleotides, the CDR3 is TGTGCCTTCCAGGGGGCGTATAATTCACCCCTCCACTTT.